The subject of this entry is one TCR beta chain. Its antigen is unknown. Assay used: immunoSEQ multiplex PCR; TCRdb lists only in-frame clones, some missing. The repertoire holds some 180,000 clones, with roughly 81% as singletons. The entry originates in a study of cytomegalovirus exposure and HLA in healthy donors. Looking at the study overall: Later analysis reported that the 120 validation repertoires shared the platform of the approximately 690 first-cohort repertoires.

Germline V gene sequence: CDR1 SGHRS, CDR2 YFSETQ. J was trimmed by 2 bases and V by 5 bases; bases with no gene match: 9. The CDR3 contains 17 residues. Study-wide findings and caveats: In the roughly 130 validation repertoires, a later analysis found that first-cohort TCR clusters tended to co-occur. In vitro confirmation showed a few CMV-associated chains to be CMV antigen specific. Cytomegalovirus association was assigned to approximately 160 TCR beta chains.

Sequencing used PBMCs. The gene calls are TRBV5-1 and TRBJ2-3; 12 positions agree with TRBD2. The sequence derives from a woman aged 25 to 45 in good health and CMV-seronegative. In DNA form, the CDR3 reads TGCGCCAGCAGATCTAGCGGGGGGGCCCTCTCCACAGATACGCAGTATTTT. This sequence encodes CASRSSGGALSTDTQYF.